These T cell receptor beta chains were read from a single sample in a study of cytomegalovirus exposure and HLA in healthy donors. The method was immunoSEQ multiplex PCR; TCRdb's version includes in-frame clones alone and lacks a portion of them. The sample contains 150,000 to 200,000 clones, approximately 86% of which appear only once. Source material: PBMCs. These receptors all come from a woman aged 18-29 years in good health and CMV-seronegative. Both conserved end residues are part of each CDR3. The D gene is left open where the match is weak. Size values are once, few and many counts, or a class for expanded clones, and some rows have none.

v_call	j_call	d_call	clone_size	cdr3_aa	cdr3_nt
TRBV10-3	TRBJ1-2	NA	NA	CAISGVGADYGYTF	TGTGCCATCAGTGGGGTAGGGGCTGACTATGGCTACACCTTC
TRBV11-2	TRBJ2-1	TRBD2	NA	CASSSVRGRAHNEQFF	TGTGCCAGCAGCTCGGTACGCGGGAGGGCCCATAATGAGCAGTTCTTC
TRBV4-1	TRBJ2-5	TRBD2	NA	CASRSDASGTETQYF	TGCGCCAGCAGGTCTGACGCTAGCGGGACGGAGACCCAGTACTTC
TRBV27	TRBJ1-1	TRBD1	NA	CASSLSGQFNTEAFF	TGTGCCAGCAGTTTATCGGGACAGTTTAACACTGAAGCTTTCTTT
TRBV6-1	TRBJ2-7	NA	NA	CASRRLIYEQYF	TGTGCCAGCAGAAGACTGATCTACGAGCAGTACTTC
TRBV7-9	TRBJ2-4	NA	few	CASSHGGKNIQYF	TGTGCCAGCAGCCACGGGGGCAAAAACATTCAGTACTTC
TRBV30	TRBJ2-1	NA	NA	CAWSVYYNEQFF	TGTGCCTGGAGCGTGTATTACAATGAGCAGTTCTTC
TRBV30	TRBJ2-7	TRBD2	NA	CAWTSGVQRREGYEQYF	TGTGCCTGGACCTCGGGGGTCCAACGGCGGGAGGGATACGAGCAGTACTTC
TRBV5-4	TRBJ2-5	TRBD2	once	CATHRTSGVQETQYF	TGTGCCACCCATCGGACTAGCGGGGTCCAAGAGACCCAGTACTTC
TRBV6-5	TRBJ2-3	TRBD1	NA	CASSYSGTGLSDTQYF	TGTGCCAGCAGTTACTCCGGGACAGGTTTATCAGATACGCAGTATTTT
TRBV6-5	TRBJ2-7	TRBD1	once	CASSFSAGQVSYEQYF	TGTGCCAGCAGTTTTTCCGCGGGACAGGTCTCCTACGAGCAGTACTTC
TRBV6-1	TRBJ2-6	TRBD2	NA	CASRSGGSGANVLTF	TGTGCCAGCAGATCGGGGGGAAGTGGGGCCAACGTCCTGACTTTC
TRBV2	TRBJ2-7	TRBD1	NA	CASSFNGTGRVRANSYEQYF	TGTGCCAGCAGTTTTAACGGGACAGGGAGAGTACGGGCAAACTCCTACGAGCAGTACTTC
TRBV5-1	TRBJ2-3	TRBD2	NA	CASSREGLGANTQYF	TGCGCCAGCAGCCGAGAAGGACTAGGGGCCAATACGCAGTATTTT
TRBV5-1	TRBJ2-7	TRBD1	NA	CASSENHDRAHEQYF	TGCGCCAGCAGCGAAAACCATGACAGGGCCCACGAGCAGTACTTC
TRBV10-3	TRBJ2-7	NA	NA	CAISESREYEQYF	TGTGCCATCAGTGAGTCGAGGGAGTACGAGCAGTACTTC
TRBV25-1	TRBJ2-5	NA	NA	CASSALARTQYF	TGTGCCAGCAGTGCCCTCGCGAGGACCCAGTACTTC
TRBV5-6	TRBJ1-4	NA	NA	CASSLQTAFTNEKLFF	TGTGCCAGCAGCTTGCAGACAGCCTTCACTAATGAAAAACTGTTTTTT
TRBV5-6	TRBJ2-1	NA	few	CASSLVGFTGGSYNEQFF	TGTGCCAGCAGCTTGGTGGGGTTCACCGGAGGCTCCTACAATGAGCAGTTCTTC
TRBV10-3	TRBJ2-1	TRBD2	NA	CAISGLAGAPNEQFF	TGTGCCATCAGTGGGTTAGCGGGAGCCCCCAATGAGCAGTTCTTC
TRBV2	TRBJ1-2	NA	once	CASSVRSGQNYGYTF	TGTGCCAGCAGTGTAAGGTCAGGGCAAAACTATGGCTACACCTTC
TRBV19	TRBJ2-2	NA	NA	CASQRGANTGELFF	TGTGCCAGCCAACGCGGCGCGAACACCGGGGAGCTGTTTTTT
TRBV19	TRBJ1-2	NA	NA	CASSRVATTTYGYTF	TGTGCCAGTAGTAGAGTCGCAACTACTACCTATGGCTACACCTTC
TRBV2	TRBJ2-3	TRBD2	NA	CASSEGRGGADTQYF	TGTGCCAGCAGTGAAGGGCGGGGGGGGGCAGATACGCAGTATTTT
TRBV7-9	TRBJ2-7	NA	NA	CASSKSDSYEQYF	TGTGCCAGCAGCAAATCGGACAGCTACGAGCAGTACTTC
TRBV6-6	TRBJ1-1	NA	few	CASSMTVTNTEAFF	TGTGCCAGCAGTATGACAGTTACCAACACTGAAGCTTTCTTT
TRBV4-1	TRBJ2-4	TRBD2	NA	CASSQGPPSGGAKNIQYF	TGCGCCAGCAGCCAAGGCCCCCCTAGCGGGGGGGCCAAAAACATTCAGTACTTC